This T cell receptor beta chain was observed in a study of shared clonotypes between healthy human individuals. Study outcomes and limitations: Among donors, sharing of clonotypes was expected to be affected by sequencing depth. Sampling involved blood alone; tissue repertoires likely differ.

The CDR3 totals 14 residues. Germline values: CDR1 SEHNR, CDR2 FQNEAQ (reference sequence). The V end was cut by 2 bases, the J end by 5 bases, with 9 bases between. Concerning this clone: Its antigen is not known.

Sequenced by immunoSEQ multiplex PCR; TCRdb stores in-frame clones only, minus some. The sample gives 850,000 to 1,200,000 clones, approximately 68% of which show up once; over 1.3% is in the top ten. This clonotype was obtained from a man aged 18 to 29 in good health. The material sequenced was memory CD4+ T cells sorted from blood. Subset of the sample: CD45RA-negative fraction. The chain combines TRBV7-9 with TRBJ2-2; D is perhaps TRBD2 (5 bases). The CDR3 DNA reads TGTGCCAGCAGCTTATTTTGGGAGACCGGGGAGCTGTTTTTT. It is translated as CASSLFWETGELFF.